The 14 T cell receptor beta chains in this list originate from one sample, sequenced in a study of early T cells in non-severe SARS-CoV-2 infection. Each CDR3 protein gets one entry after TCRdb re-called the 5' RACE reads with MiXCR. The table shows just under 60,000 distinct CDR3 sequences, with around 9.3% occurring only once. Sequencing used whole blood. The receptors were sampled from an adult who was a healthcare worker with PCR-confirmed SARS-CoV-2 infection or an uninfected control (not recorded which).

Turning to this clonotype: At one end the junction does not follow the germline gene, possibly because of a read error. The chain's CDR3 is CVSTGQGGSNTGELFF. CDR3 nucleotides: TGTGTCAGCACCGGACAGGGTGGATCGAACACCGGGGAGCTGTTTTTT. This rearrangement joins TRBV6-1 to TRBJ2-2, with 8 bases identical to TRBD1. This CDR3 region has 16 residues. Germline V gives CDR1 MNHNS, CDR2 SASEGT.

This clonotype has a handful of counts. This rearrangement joins TRBV25-1 to TRBJ2-7, with TRBD1 as a possible D gene (5 bases). Germline lookup yields CDR1 MGHDK and CDR2 SYGVNS. The CDR3 has 12 residues. Trimming pared 5 bases from V and 4 bases from J, leaving 9 bases between. The CDR3 protein is CASSQTEYEQYF. For the CDR3, the DNA is TGTGCCAGCAGTCAGACAGAATACGAGCAGTACTTC.

This clonotype was seen a few times. The chain carries TRBV28 and TRBJ2-7; D is ambiguous. Germline V gives CDR1 MDHEN, CDR2 SYDVKM. Trimming removed 10 bases from V and 0 bases from J, with 7 bases in between. CDR3 length equals 11 residues. The CDR3 here is CATSVSYEQYF. The CDR3 region has the DNA TGTGCCACCTCGGTCTCCTACGAGCAGTACTTC.

This clonotype was counted at least ten times. The rearrangement joins TRBV6-5 to TRBJ1-1, with 7 nucleotides matching TRBD1. The junction had 11 bases not matched to a gene; V was cut back by 10 bases and J by 6 bases. Germline CDR1 and CDR2: MNHEY and SVGAGI. The CDR3 contains 13 residues. This CDR3 is CATSPRTGAEAFF. The CDR3 DNA sequence: TGTGCCACCTCTCCCCGGACAGGAGCTGAAGCTTTCTTT.

The sample holds many counts of this clonotype. The chain uses TRBV7-2 and TRBJ2-7; 8 nucleotides line up with TRBD1. Germline values: CDR1 SGHTA, CDR2 FQGNSA. This CDR3 comprises 17 residues. V gave up 1 base and J gave up 3 bases; unmatched junction bases: 11. The CDR3 spells CASSLVSWGQENYEQYF. In DNA form, the CDR3 reads TGTGCCAGCAGCTTAGTATCTTGGGGACAGGAAAACTACGAGCAGTACTTC.

The rearrangement uses TRBV2 and TRBJ2-5; 15 bases fit TRBD2. Germline V gene data show CDR1 as SNHLY and CDR2 as FYNNEI. The junction had 14 bases not matched to a gene; V was cut back by 4 bases and J by 5 bases. The CDR3 runs 19 residues. The CDR3 is CASSGSAGTSGRPGETQYF. The DNA of the CDR3 is TGTGCCAGCAGTGGATCCGCCGGGACTAGCGGGAGGCCCGGGGAGACCCAGTACTTC.

This clonotype was counted once. This sequence joins TRBV7-2 and TRBJ1-1; possible D gene TRBD1, 6 bases. The CDR3 sequence is 16 residues long. The V end was cut by 7 bases, the J end by 0 bases, with 18 bases between. Germline lookup yields CDR1 SGHTA and CDR2 FQGNSA. CDR3: CASTLGQIRMNTEAFF. The CDR3 DNA sequence: TGTGCCAGCACCCTCGGACAGATTAGAATGAACACTGAAGCTTTCTTT.

At least ten counts were recorded for this clonotype. CDR3 nucleotide sequence: TGTGCCAGCAGCTTGAGGACTAGCGGGATCACAGATACGCAGTATTTT. Translated: CASSLRTSGITDTQYF. This chain uses TRBV7-9 with TRBJ2-3; TRBD2 matches at 12 bases. Trimming took 3 bases from V and 2 from J; bases not matched to a gene: 3. The CDR3 has 16 residues. CDR1 is SEHNR and CDR2 is FQNEAQ in the germline V gene (reference sequence).

The rearrangement joins TRBV19 to TRBJ2-5, with D possibly matching TRBD2 (6 bases). This CDR3 has 13 residues. V dropped 3 bases and J dropped 5 bases, with 10 bases sitting between them. Germline assignment: CDR1 LNHDA and CDR2 SQIVND (reference sequence). The CDR3 sequence: CASSMDRGETQYF. The DNA of the CDR3 is TGTGCCAGTAGTATGGACCGGGGGGAGACCCAGTACTTC.

The rearrangement links TRBV11-2 to TRBJ2-1; 8 nucleotides line up with TRBD2. Germline values: CDR1 SGHAT, CDR2 FQNNGV. The CDR3 extends over 14 amino acids. V lost 1 base and J lost 7; bases outside the gene matches: 3. This chain's CDR3 is CASSLGQRENEQFF. The CDR3 DNA follows: TGTGCCAGCAGCTTAGGCCAGCGGGAGAATGAGCAGTTCTTC.

This clonotype has ten or more counts. The genes are TRBV7-3 and TRBJ2-1; perhaps D is TRBD1 or TRBD2 (5 bases each). Trimming removed 5 bases from V and 6 bases from J, with 14 bases in between. This CDR3 comprises 14 residues. Germline CDR1 SGHTA, CDR2 FQGTGA. The CDR3 DNA reads TGTGCCAGCAGCGCCGGGGCAATACGCAATGAGCAGTTCTTC. Translated, it gives CASSAGAIRNEQFF. The whole variable domain, filled in from reference TRBV7-3 and TRBJ2-1, reads GAGVSQTPSNKVTEKGKYVELRCDPISGHTALYWYRQSLGQGPEFLIYFQGTGAADDSGLPNDRFFAVRPEGSVSTLKIQRTERGDSAVYLCASSAGAIRNEQFFGPGTRLTVL.

This clonotype was recorded at least ten times. This chain links TRBV6-1 with TRBJ2-1; the D gene is possibly TRBD1 (6 bases). This CDR3 region has 14 residues. Germline CDR1 MNHNS, CDR2 SASEGT. The ends were cut back, 7 bases at V and 6 bases at J, with 16 bases in the middle. Here the CDR3 reads CASIESWGPNEQFF. For the CDR3, the DNA is TGTGCCAGCATCGAAAGTTGGGGGCCCAATGAGCAGTTCTTC.

Ten or more counts support this clonotype. This sequence joins TRBV29-1 and TRBJ1-1, with D unresolved. The CDR3 sequence is 14 residues long. The germline CDR1 and CDR2 sequences are SQVTM and ANQGSEA. V lost 7 bases, J lost 2 bases, and 17 bases lay in between. The CDR3 protein is CSAYAQVDNTEAFF. In DNA, the CDR3 is TGCAGCGCCTATGCCCAGGTCGACAACACTGAAGCTTTCTTT.

This clonotype was picked up many times. This chain connects TRBV4-1 to TRBJ2-1; 8 bases line up with TRBD2. V lost 0 bases and J lost 3; bases outside the gene matches: 4. The CDR3 extends over 16 amino acids. Germline V gives CDR1 MGHRA, CDR2 YSYEKL. The CDR3: CASSQDISGGYNEQFF. The CDR3 region has the DNA TGCGCCAGCAGCCAAGATATAAGCGGGGGCTACAATGAGCAGTTCTTC.